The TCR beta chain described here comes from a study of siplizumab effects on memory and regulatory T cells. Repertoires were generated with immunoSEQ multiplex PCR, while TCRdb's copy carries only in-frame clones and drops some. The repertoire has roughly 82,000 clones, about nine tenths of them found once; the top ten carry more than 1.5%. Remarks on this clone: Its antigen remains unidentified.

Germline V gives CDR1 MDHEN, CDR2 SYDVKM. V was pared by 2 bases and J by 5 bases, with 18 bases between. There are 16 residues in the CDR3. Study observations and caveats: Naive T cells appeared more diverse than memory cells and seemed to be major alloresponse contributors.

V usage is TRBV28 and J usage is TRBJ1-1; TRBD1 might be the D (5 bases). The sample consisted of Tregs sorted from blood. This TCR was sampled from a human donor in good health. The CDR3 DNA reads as TGTGCCAGCAGTTTAGGAGGGAAGGGGTTTCGTACTGAAGCTTTCTTT. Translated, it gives CASSLGGKGFRTEAFF.